This T cell receptor (beta chain) emerged from a study of CD8+ T cells in alopecia areata. For the study at large: Treated patients swallowed 5 to 10 mg of oral tofacitinib twice daily.

Extraction of RNA preceded its reverse transcription into cDNA, which served as the sequencing template. The repertoire was sequenced with immunoSEQ multiplex PCR; TCRdb's copy has only in-frame clones and lacks some. The sample includes 250,000 or so clones, under 70% of them seen just once. As to this clone: The antigen is undetermined.

Germline lookup yields CDR1 SNHLY and CDR2 FYNNEI. V was trimmed by 8 bases and J by 0 bases, leaving 15 bases between them. CDR3 length: 15 residues. Study results and limitations: Scalp repertoires also include resident alphabeta T cells from normal skin. Alopecia totalis/universalis scalp especially showed more expanded CD8+ clones than normal scalp.

This receptor was obtained from a human donor with alopecia areata. This sample comprised CD4+ T cells sorted from blood, obtained at week 0. The rearrangement joins TRBV2 to TRBJ2-3; D gene ambiguous. CDR3 sequence (DNA): TGTGCCAGCTCCTACGAAGACGGTAGCACAGATACGCAGTATTTT. Translated: CASSYEDGSTDTQYF.